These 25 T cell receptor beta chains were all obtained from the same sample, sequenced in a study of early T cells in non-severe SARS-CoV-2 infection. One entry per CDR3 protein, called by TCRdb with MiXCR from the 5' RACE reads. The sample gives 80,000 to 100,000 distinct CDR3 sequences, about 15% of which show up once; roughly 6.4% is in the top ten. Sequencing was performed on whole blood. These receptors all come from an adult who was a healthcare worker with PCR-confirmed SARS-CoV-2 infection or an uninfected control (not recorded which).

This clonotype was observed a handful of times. CDR3 in amino acids: CASSVADSPPYEQYF. CDR3 nucleotides: TGTGCCAGCAGCGTAGCAGACTCCCCCCCCTACGAGCAGTACTTC. This chain links TRBV9 with TRBJ2-7; D gene unclear. Trimming pared 0 bases from V and 2 bases from J, leaving 12 bases between. Germline V gene sequence: CDR1 SGDLS, CDR2 YYNGEE. This CDR3 is 15 amino acids long.

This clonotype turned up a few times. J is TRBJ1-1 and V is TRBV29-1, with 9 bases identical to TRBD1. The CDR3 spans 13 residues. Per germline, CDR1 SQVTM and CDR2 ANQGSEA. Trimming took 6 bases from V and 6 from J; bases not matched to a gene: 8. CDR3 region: CSVEDRGIAEAFF. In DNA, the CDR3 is TGCAGCGTAGAGGACAGGGGAATAGCTGAAGCTTTCTTT.

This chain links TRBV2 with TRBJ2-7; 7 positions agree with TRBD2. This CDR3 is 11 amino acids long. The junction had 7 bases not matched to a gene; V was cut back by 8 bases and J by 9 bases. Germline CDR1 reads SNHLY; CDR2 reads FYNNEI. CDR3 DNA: TGTGCCAGCCGTTGGGGGGGGAGGCAGTACTTC. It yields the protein CASRWGGRQYF.

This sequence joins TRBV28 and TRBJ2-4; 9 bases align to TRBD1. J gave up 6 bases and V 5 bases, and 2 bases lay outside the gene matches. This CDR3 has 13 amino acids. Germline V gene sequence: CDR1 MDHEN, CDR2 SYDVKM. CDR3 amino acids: CASSMTGGNIQYF. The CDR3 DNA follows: TGTGCCAGCAGTATGACAGGGGGAAACATTCAGTACTTC.

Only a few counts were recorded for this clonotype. The CDR3 loop reads CASSRGAELNYGYTF. The CDR3, as DNA: TGTGCCAGCAGCCGGGGAGCAGAACTTAACTATGGCTACACCTTC. The chain links TRBV6-5 to TRBJ1-2, with D unclear. CDR3 length equals 15 residues. CDR1 is MNHEY, CDR2 SVGAGI, per germline. Deletions cut 6 bases from V and 1 base from J, with 15 bases between.

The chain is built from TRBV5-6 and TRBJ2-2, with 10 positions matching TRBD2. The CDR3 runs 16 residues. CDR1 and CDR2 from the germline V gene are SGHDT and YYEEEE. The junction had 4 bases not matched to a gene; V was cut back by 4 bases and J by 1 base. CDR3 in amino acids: CASSTLAGVNTGELFF. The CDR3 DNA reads TGTGCCAGCAGCACCCTAGCGGGAGTGAACACCGGGGAGCTGTTTTTT.

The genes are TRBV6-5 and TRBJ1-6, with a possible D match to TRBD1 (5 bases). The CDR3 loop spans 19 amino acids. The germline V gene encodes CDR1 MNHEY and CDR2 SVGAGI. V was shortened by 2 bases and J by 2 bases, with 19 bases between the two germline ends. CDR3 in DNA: TGTGCCAGCAGTTACGGGGAGGGTCGCACGGGGGCCTATAATTCACCCCTCCACTTT. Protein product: CASSYGEGRTGAYNSPLHF.

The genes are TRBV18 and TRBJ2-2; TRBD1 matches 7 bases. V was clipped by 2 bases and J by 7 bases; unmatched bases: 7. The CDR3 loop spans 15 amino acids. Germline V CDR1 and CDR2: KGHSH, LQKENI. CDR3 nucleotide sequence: TGTGCCAGCTCACCAATACAGGGGCAGGACGGGGAGCTGTTTTTT. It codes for CASSPIQGQDGELFF. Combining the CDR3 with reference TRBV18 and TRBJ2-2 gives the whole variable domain NAGVMQNPRHLVRRRGQEARLRCSPMKGHSHVYWYRQLPEEGLKFMVYLQKENIIDESGMPKERFSAEFPKEGPSILRIQQVVRGDSAAYFCASSPIQGQDGELFFGEGSRLTVL.

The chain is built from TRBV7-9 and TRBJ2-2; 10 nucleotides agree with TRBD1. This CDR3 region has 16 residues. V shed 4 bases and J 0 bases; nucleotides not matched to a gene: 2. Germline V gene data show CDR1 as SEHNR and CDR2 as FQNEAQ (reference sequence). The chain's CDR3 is CASSSTGGPNTGELFF. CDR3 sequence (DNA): TGTGCCAGCAGCTCGACAGGGGGCCCGAACACCGGGGAGCTGTTTTTT. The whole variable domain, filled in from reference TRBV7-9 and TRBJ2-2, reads DTGVSQNPRHKITKRGQNVTFRCDPISEHNRLYWYRQTLGQGPEFLTYFQNEAQLEKSRLLSDRFSAERPKGSFSTLEIQRTEQGDSAMYLCASSSTGGPNTGELFFGEGSRLTVL.

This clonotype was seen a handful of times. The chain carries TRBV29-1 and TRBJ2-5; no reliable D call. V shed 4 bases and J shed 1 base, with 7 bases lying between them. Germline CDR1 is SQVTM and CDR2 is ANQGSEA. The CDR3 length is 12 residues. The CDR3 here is CSVVNSQETQYF. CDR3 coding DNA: TGCAGCGTTGTAAATAGCCAAGAGACCCAGTACTTC.

The CDR3 protein is CASRFGSYNEQFF. Here the CDR3 DNA reads TGTGCCAGCCGGTTTGGGTCTTACAATGAGCAGTTCTTC. The V gene is TRBV27, the J gene TRBJ2-1, with unresolved D. Germline V gene data show CDR1 as MNHEY and CDR2 as SMNVEV (reference sequence). The V end lost 8 bases, the J end lost 4 bases, and 12 bases lay between the germline ends. The CDR3 consists of 13 residues.

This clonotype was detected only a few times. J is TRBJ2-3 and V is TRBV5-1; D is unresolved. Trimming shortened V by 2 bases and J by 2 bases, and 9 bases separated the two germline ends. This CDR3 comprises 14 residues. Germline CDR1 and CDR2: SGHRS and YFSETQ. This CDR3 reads CASSFTTPTDTQYF. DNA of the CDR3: TGCGCCAGCAGCTTCACTACCCCCACAGATACGCAGTATTTT.

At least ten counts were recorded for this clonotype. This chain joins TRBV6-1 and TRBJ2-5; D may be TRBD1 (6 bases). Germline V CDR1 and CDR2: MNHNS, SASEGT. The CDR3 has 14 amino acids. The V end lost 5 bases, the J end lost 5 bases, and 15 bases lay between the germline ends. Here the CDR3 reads CASSPQGAGETQYF. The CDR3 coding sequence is TGTGCCAGCAGTCCACAGGGCGCTGGGGAGACCCAGTACTTC.

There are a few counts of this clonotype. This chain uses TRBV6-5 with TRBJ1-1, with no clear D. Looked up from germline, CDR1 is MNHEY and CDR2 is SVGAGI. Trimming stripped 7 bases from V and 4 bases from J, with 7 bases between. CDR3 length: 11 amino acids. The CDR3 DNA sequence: TGTGCCAGCATCACTCCCACTGAAGCTTTCTTT. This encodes CASITPTEAFF.

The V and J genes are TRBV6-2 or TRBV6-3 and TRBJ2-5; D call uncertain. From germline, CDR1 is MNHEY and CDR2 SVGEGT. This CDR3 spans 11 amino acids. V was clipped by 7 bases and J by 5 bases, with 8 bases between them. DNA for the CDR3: TGTGCCAGCACGTTGGGGGAGACCCAGTACTTC. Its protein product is CASTLGETQYF.

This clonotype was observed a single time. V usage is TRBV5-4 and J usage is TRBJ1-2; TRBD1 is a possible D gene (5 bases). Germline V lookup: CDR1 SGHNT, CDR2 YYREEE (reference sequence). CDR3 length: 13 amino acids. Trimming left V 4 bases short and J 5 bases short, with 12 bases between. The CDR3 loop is CASSVGGNYGYTF. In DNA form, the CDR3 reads TGTGCCAGCAGCGTTGGGGGAAATTATGGCTACACCTTC.

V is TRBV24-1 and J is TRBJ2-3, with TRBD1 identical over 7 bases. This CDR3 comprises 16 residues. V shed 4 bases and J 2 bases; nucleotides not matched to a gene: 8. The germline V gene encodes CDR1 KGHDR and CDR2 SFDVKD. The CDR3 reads CATSEPWDSSTDTQYF. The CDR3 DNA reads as TGTGCCACCAGTGAACCCTGGGACAGCTCCACAGATACGCAGTATTTT.

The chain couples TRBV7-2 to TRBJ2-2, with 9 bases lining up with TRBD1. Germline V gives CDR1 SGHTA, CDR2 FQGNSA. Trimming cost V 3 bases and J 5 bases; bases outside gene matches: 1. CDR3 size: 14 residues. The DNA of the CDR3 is TGTGCCAGCAGCTTGACAGGGGGGACCGGGGAGCTGTTTTTT. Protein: CASSLTGGTGELFF.

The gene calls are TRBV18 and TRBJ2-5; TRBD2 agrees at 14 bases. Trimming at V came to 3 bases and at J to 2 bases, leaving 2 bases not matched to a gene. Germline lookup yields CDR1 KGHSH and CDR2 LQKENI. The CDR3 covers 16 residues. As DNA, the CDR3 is TGTGCCAGCTCACCCGGACTAGCGGGAGGACAAGAGACCCAGTACTTC. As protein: CASSPGLAGGQETQYF. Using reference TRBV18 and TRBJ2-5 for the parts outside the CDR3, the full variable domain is NAGVMQNPRHLVRRRGQEARLRCSPMKGHSHVYWYRQLPEEGLKFMVYLQKENIIDESGMPKERFSAEFPKEGPSILRIQQVVRGDSAAYFCASSPGLAGGQETQYFGPGTRLLVL.

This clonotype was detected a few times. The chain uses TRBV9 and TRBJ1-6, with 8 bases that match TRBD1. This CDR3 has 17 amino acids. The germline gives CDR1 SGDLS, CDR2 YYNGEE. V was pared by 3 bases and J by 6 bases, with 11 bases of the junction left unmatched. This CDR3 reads CASSEAGQVRLNSPLHF. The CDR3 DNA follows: TGTGCCAGCAGCGAGGCGGGACAGGTCCGGCTTAATTCACCCCTCCACTTT.

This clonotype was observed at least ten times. As DNA, the CDR3 is TGTGCCAGCAGCTACAGGGGGCCGGCAGATACGCAGTATTTT. It specifies CASSYRGPADTQYF. This chain connects TRBV7-8 to TRBJ2-3; TRBD1 matches at 9 bases. The CDR3 covers 14 residues. The ends lost 4 bases at V and 4 bases at J; junction bases unmatched: 3. Germline V gene data show CDR1 as SGHVS and CDR2 as FQNEAQ.

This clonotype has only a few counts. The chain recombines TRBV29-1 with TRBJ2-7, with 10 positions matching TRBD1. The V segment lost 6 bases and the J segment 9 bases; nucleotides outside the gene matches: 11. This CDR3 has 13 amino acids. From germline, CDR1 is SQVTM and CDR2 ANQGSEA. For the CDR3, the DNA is TGCAGCGTCGGGACAGGGGAGTGGAGAGGGCAGTACTTC. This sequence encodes CSVGTGEWRGQYF.

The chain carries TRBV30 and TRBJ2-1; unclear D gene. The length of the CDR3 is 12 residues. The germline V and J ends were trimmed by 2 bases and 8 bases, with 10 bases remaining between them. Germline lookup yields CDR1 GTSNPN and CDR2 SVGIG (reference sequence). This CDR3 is CAWSPLRYEQFF. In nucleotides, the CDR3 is TGTGCCTGGAGTCCACTTAGGTATGAGCAGTTCTTC.

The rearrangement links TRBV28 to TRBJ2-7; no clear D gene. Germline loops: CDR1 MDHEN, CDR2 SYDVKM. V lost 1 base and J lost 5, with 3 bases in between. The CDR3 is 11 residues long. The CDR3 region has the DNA TGTGCCAGCAGTTTATTACACGAGCAGTACTTC. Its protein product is CASSLLHEQYF.

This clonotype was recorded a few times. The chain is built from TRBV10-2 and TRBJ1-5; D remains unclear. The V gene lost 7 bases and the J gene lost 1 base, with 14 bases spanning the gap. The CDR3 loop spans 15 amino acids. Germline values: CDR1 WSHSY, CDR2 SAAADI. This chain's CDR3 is CASTETGGSNQPQHF. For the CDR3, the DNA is TGCGCCAGCACCGAGACGGGCGGAAGCAATCAGCCCCAGCATTTT.